The entry that follows covers one T cell receptor beta chain sequence. This sample was taken from a study of blood T cell repertoires in COVID-19. Trimming took off 7 bases at V and 6 bases at J, with 12 bases between the two ends. Germline lookup yields CDR1 MNHNY and CDR2 SVGAGI (reference sequence). The CDR3 has 12 amino acids. The data were produced by immunoSEQ multiplex PCR, yet TCRdb's version contains in-frame clones alone and is incomplete. In the table there are about 240,000 clones, approximately 80% of which are singletons. This receptor was obtained from a woman aged 80 or older with COVID-19, enrolled during active disease. V gene TRBV6-6 combines with J gene TRBJ1-2, with D tentatively TRBD1 (5 bases). What was sequenced was peripheral blood. The chain's CDR3 is CASNTGYDGYTF. The CDR3 nucleotides are TGTGCCAGCAATACAGGCTATGATGGCTACACCTTC.